The source of this TCR beta chain is a study of cytomegalovirus exposure and HLA in healthy donors. This CDR3 region has 16 residues. The trim removed 4 bases at V and 5 bases at J, leaving 9 bases unmatched. CDR1 MDHEN and CDR2 SYDVKM come from the germline V gene. At sampling all donors were nominally healthy, likely with unrecorded immune exposures. The study ran its PCR with 60 Vbeta and 13 Jbeta primers. Profiled with immunoSEQ multiplex PCR; TCRdb holds only in-frame clones, not every one. Of approximately 120,000 clones in the sample, about 86% were seen once. The clonotype originates from a woman in her 30s in good health and CMV-seronegative. The specimen was PBMCs. V and J are TRBV28 and TRBJ2-3; 10 nucleotides agree with TRBD1. The CDR3 protein is CASSSLGQGGKDTQYF. CDR3 bases: TGTGCCAGCAGTTCCCTCGGACAGGGGGGGAAAGATACGCAGTATTTT.